The subject of this entry is one T cell receptor beta chain. The CDR3 spans 13 residues. The germline V and J ends were trimmed by 2 bases and 6 bases, with 10 bases remaining between them. Looked up from germline, CDR1 is LGHDT and CDR2 is YNNKEL (reference sequence). Source study methods: Reference gene primer amplification gave nucleated cell count estimates. Some clones are missing from TCRdb's copy, which holds only in-frame ones; the method was immunoSEQ multiplex PCR. The V and J calls and the clone size are those of that table, but D and trimming were determined from the DNA. This table has over 250,000 clones, 85% appearing once. This specimen belongs to a study of blood T cell repertoires in COVID-19. Across the study: Researchers got acute and convalescent COVID-19 samples from the United States, Italy and Spain. PBMCs, B-cell-depleted T cells, or T cells provided the cDNA or gDNA that made up the material.

The TCR comes from a human donor in a cohort sampled during active COVID-19. Sequencing was carried out using peripheral blood. The V call is TRBV3-1 (or the pseudogene TRBV3-2), the J call TRBJ1-1; D uncertain. CDR3 bases: TGTGCCAGCAGCCAATTCAGTAGCGCTGAAGCTTTCTTT. Translation: CASSQFSSAEAFF.